This T cell receptor (beta chain) came from a study of blood T cell repertoires in COVID-19. Across the study: Both acute and convalescent COVID-19 samples were obtained from the United States, Italy and Spain. Nucleic acid was either cDNA or gDNA, and it came from T cells, B-cell-depleted T cells, or PBMCs.

This CDR3 region has 17 residues. After removal of 1 base from V and 0 bases from J, the junction contained 7 bases not matched to a gene. Germline assignment: CDR1 LGHDT and CDR2 YNNKEL (reference sequence). In the original analysis: Cell counts per sample came from amplifying reference gene primers. Sequencing was performed with immunoSEQ multiplex PCR; in TCRdb, only in-frame clones are kept and a portion is missing. V and J calls and clone size are given by that table; D and trimming were obtained from the DNA. The sample has about 120,000 clones; 88% are singletons. Details on this clone: Other DNA sequences in this sample translate to the same CDR3.

This clonotype was obtained from a human donor in a cohort sampled during active COVID-19. This chain links TRBV3-1 (or the pseudogene TRBV3-2) with TRBJ2-7; the match to TRBD2 covers 9 bases. Input material: peripheral blood. Here the CDR3 DNA reads TGTGCCAGCAGCCAAGCGGCTAGCGGGGTCTCCTCCTACGAGCAGTACTTC. Translated: CASSQAASGVSSYEQYF.